These T cell receptor beta chains were read from a single sample in a study of shared clonotypes between healthy human individuals. Generated by immunoSEQ multiplex PCR, the TCRdb table keeps only in-frame clones and is missing some. The sample lists 550,000 to 850,000 clones, 72% occurring once. The sequenced sample was memory CD4+ T cells sorted from blood. The receptor set was obtained from a young woman in good health. Both conserved end residues are part of each CDR3. A D gene is named only where the DNA matches it firmly. Clone size is stated in some rows and not others, as once, few, many or a class when expanded.

TRBV2,TRBJ1-4,-,-,CASSVGTEKLFF,TGTGCCAGCAGTGTAGGGACTGAAAAACTGTTTTTT
TRBV11-2,TRBJ2-3,TRBD2,few,CASSLAAGGGGTDTQYF,TGTGCCAGCAGCTTAGCAGCCGGGGGGGGAGGCACAGATACGCAGTATTTT
TRBV11-2,TRBJ2-1,TRBD2,-,CASSLGGGSYNEQFF,TGTGCCAGCAGCTTAGGGGGGGGCTCCTACAATGAGCAGTTCTTC
TRBV5-4,TRBJ1-1,-,-,CASGLGMNTEAFF,TGTGCCAGCGGCTTGGGCATGAACACTGAAGCTTTCTTT
TRBV18,TRBJ2-1,TRBD2,few,CASSPRTSRNNEQFF,TGTGCCAGCTCACCACGGACTAGCCGTAACAATGAGCAGTTCTTC
TRBV16,TRBJ1-1,-,few,CASSQQQVNTEAFF,TGTGCCAGCAGCCAACAACAGGTGAACACTGAAGCTTTCTTT
TRBV5-1,TRBJ1-2,-,-,CASSLEMGYTF,TGCGCCAGCAGCTTAGAAATGGGCTACACCTTC
TRBV4-1,TRBJ1-3,-,-,CASSGLGNTIYF,TGCGCCAGCAGCGGCCTGGGAAACACCATATATTTT
TRBV10-3,TRBJ1-4,-,once,CAIRETESEKLFF,TGTGCCATCCGGGAGACAGAAAGCGAAAAACTGTTTTTT
TRBV4-2,TRBJ2-7,-,-,CASSQGPGQRNEQYF,TGTGCCAGCAGCCAGGGTCCCGGACAGAGAAACGAGCAGTACTTC
TRBV4-2,TRBJ1-4,-,-,CASSQGEAATNEKLFF,TGTGCCAGCAGCCAAGGGGAAGCCGCAACTAATGAAAAACTGTTTTTT
TRBV2,TRBJ2-7,TRBD2,once,CASSLTSGRLGEQYF,TGTGCCAGCAGTCTGACTAGCGGGAGGCTCGGCGAGCAGTACTTC
TRBV5-1,TRBJ2-5,TRBD1,few,CASSSGTAQETQYF,TGCGCCAGCAGTTCCGGGACAGCCCAAGAGACCCAGTACTTC
TRBV5-4,TRBJ1-2,-,-,CASSPGTVNYGYTF,TGTGCCAGCAGCCCCGGGACGGTAAACTATGGCTACACCTTC
TRBV11-2,TRBJ1-4,-,many,CASSLEDRKLFF,TGTGCCAGCAGCTTAGAGGATCGAAAACTGTTTTTT
TRBV19,TRBJ1-1,TRBD1,few,CASSTQRGLAEAFF,TGTGCCAGTAGTACCCAAAGGGGGCTGGCTGAAGCTTTCTTT
TRBV6-5,TRBJ1-2,TRBD1,many,CASSTGQGREGYTF,TGTGCCAGCAGTACGGGACAGGGAAGGGAGGGCTACACCTTC
TRBV28,TRBJ2-1,-,-,CASSLVQTYNEQFF,TGTGCCAGCAGTTTAGTACAGACCTACAATGAGCAGTTCTTC
TRBV6-5,TRBJ1-1,-,-,CASRPQQEPNTEAFF,TGTGCCAGCAGGCCCCAACAGGAACCGAACACTGAAGCTTTCTTT
TRBV6-4,TRBJ1-1,TRBD1,-,CASSDYAGQGCEGTEAFF,TGTGCCAGCAGTGACTACGCGGGACAGGGGTGCGAGGGGACTGAAGCTTTCTTT
TRBV29-1,TRBJ1-2,-,-,CSVAGWGLHYGYTF,TGCAGCGTTGCGGGGTGGGGATTGCACTATGGCTACACCTTC
TRBV7-9,TRBJ2-1,TRBD1,-,CASSLASAGGMNEQFF,TGTGCCAGCAGCTTAGCGTCGGCAGGGGGTATGAATGAGCAGTTCTTC
TRBV12-5,TRBJ2-3,-,-,CASGLSPGGSTDTQYF,TGTGCTAGTGGTTTGTCCCCGGGGGGCAGCACAGATACGCAGTATTTT
TRBV7-6,TRBJ1-3,-,-,CASSSLGSVGNTIYF,TGTGCCAGCAGCTCCCTGGGGAGTGTTGGAAACACCATATATTTT
TRBV5-1,TRBJ1-1,-,-,CASTPTILFEGTEAFF,TGCGCCAGCACCCCAACCATCCTCTTTGAGGGCACTGAAGCTTTCTTT
TRBV19,TRBJ1-4,-,-,CASSIGDVIATNEKLFF,TGTGCCAGTAGTATAGGAGACGTTATTGCAACTAATGAAAAACTGTTTTTT
TRBV7-9,TRBJ1-1,-,-,CASSLGRTEAFF,TGTGCCAGCAGCTTAGGGAGGACTGAAGCTTTCTTT
TRBV19,TRBJ2-3,-,once,CASTEPTSTDTQYF,TGTGCCAGCACGGAGCCTACAAGCACAGATACGCAGTATTTT
TRBV29-1,TRBJ1-5,-,-,CSVGDLGPQHF,TGCAGCGTTGGGGACCTAGGGCCCCAGCATTTT
TRBV9,TRBJ2-1,TRBD2,once,CASSVAAGGDDEQFF,TGTGCCAGCAGCGTAGCGGCGGGAGGTGACGATGAGCAGTTCTTC
TRBV6-5,TRBJ1-3,-,-,CASSAETNSGNTIYF,TGTGCCAGCAGCGCCGAAACCAACTCTGGAAACACCATATATTTT
TRBV6-1,TRBJ2-7,TRBD1,-,CASSELDRVLDEQYF,TGTGCCAGCAGTGAGCTAGACAGGGTTCTCGACGAGCAGTACTTC
TRBV28,TRBJ1-2,-,-,CASSRDNSYGYTF,TGTGCCAGCAGCCGGGACAACTCCTATGGCTACACCTTC
TRBV7-9,TRBJ2-1,-,-,CASQVLEKQFF,TGTGCCAGCCAGGTCCTGGAAAAGCAGTTCTTC
TRBV5-4,TRBJ1-1,-,-,CASSYADRLNTEAFF,TGTGCCAGCAGCTACGCCGACAGGCTCAACACTGAAGCTTTCTTT
TRBV6-1,TRBJ2-5,-,few,CASSPRTPQETQYF,TGTGCCAGCAGTCCTCGGACACCCCAAGAGACCCAGTACTTC
TRBV2,TRBJ2-7,TRBD2,few,CASRVERELSVEQYF,TGTGCCAGCAGAGTAGAGCGGGAGCTCAGCGTCGAGCAGTACTTC